The clone carrying this T cell receptor beta chain was recorded once. The CDR3 has 16 residues. V shed 0 bases, J shed 5 bases, and the junction held 8 bases outside the gene matches. Germline V lookup: CDR1 SGHRS, CDR2 YFSETQ. In the PCR, 60 Vbeta and 13 Jbeta primers were used. Assay used: immunoSEQ multiplex PCR; TCRdb lists only in-frame clones, some missing. Found here are some 97,000 clones, roughly 80% of them singletons; the top ten hold 12% to 15%. These data originate in a study of cytomegalovirus exposure and HLA in healthy donors. The TCR sequence derives from a male donor in good health and CMV-seropositive. Sample: PBMCs. The chain joins TRBV5-1 to TRBJ1-5; 7 nucleotides align to TRBD1. CDR3 region: CASSLGGTVGDQPQHF. The DNA of the CDR3 is TGCGCCAGCAGCTTGGGCGGGACAGTTGGGGATCAGCCCCAGCATTTT.